This TCR beta chain comes out of a study of blood T cell repertoires in COVID-19. Study-wide context: Specimens from acute and convalescent COVID-19 originated in the United States, Italy and Spain.

Original processing methods: Estimation of nucleated cell counts relied on the amplification of reference gene primers. TCRdb's table, derived via immunoSEQ multiplex PCR, lists solely in-frame clones and lacks some. V, J and clone size were drawn from that table, and D and trimming were deduced from the DNA. There are about 270,000 clones in the sample; about 82% occur only once, and around 4.2% lies in the top ten. Sequencing used peripheral blood. The TCR was taken from a woman in her forties or fifties with active or convalescent COVID-19.

CDR3 amino acids: CASSFYNEQFF. In DNA form, the CDR3 reads TGTGCCTCCTCCTTTTACAATGAGCAGTTCTTC. The chain uses TRBV30 and TRBJ2-1; no definite D call. Germline-derived CDR1 and CDR2 are GTSNPN and SVGIG (reference sequence). The CDR3 spans 11 residues. V was cut by 7 bases and J by 4 bases, with 8 bases left in between.